The 23 T cell receptor beta chains below come from one sample, sequenced in a study of T-cell reconstitution after alpha-beta-depleted transplantation in children. During its preparation, the TCRbeta library received unique molecular identifiers. TCRdb used MiXCR to reprocess the PCR reads, holding one entry per CDR3 protein. The sample includes about 370,000 distinct CDR3 sequences, about 20% of them seen just once. The material was PBMCs from the stem cell graft donor, obtained from the stem cell graft. These receptors were taken from a human donor who donated a stem cell graft to a child with acute myeloid leukemia.

The chain joins TRBV3-1 to TRBJ2-1; unclear D gene. This CDR3 is 13 amino acids long. CDR1 and CDR2 (germline): LGHDT, YNNKEL (reference sequence). Trimming cost V 0 bases and J 8 bases, with 8 bases left between them. DNA of the CDR3: TGTGCCAGCAGCCAAGATCGTCGCTATGAGCAGTTCTTC. Translation: CASSQDRRYEQFF.

The chain carries TRBV12-3 or TRBV12-4 and TRBJ2-7; 9 bases are shared with TRBD2. There are 15 residues in the CDR3. Losses at the gene ends were 3 bases for V and 0 bases for J; bases not matched to a gene: 3. DNA for the CDR3: TGTGCCAGCAGTTTTAGCGGGAGCTTCTCCTACGAGCAGTACTTC. Residues: CASSFSGSFSYEQYF.

This clonotype was detected many times. The genes are TRBV20-1 and TRBJ2-7; D remains ambiguous. Germline values: CDR1 DFQATT, CDR2 SNEGSKA (reference sequence). The CDR3 is made up of 12 amino acids. Trimming cost V 6 bases and J 0 bases, with 9 bases left between them. The CDR3 is CSAIISSYEQYF. CDR3 bases: TGCAGTGCCATCATCTCCTCCTACGAGCAGTACTTC.

The V call is TRBV10-2, the J call TRBJ2-1; D is ambiguous. Between the trimmed V and J ends, which lost 4 bases and 3 bases, there was a span of 13 bases. Germline CDR1 and CDR2: WSHSY and SAAADI. The CDR3 runs 15 residues. As DNA, the CDR3 is TGCGCCAGCAGTGCCCTCGACGACGACTACAATGAGCAGTTCTTC. This translates into CASSALDDDYNEQFF.

This clonotype was seen repeatedly, ten times or more. This chain connects TRBV29-1 to TRBJ1-1; TRBD1 matches at 8 bases. The CDR3 spans 14 residues. Germline CDR1 reads SQVTM; CDR2 reads ANQGSEA. The J segment lost 1 base and the V segment lost 3 bases, leaving 4 bases of the junction unmatched. The CDR3 nucleotides read TGCAGCGTTGACAGGGGGCTGGGGAACACTGAAGCTTTCTTT. Protein product: CSVDRGLGNTEAFF. The variable domain in full, with the rest retrieved from reference TRBV29-1 and TRBJ1-1, is SAVISQKPSRDICQRGTSLTIQCQVDSQVTMMFWYRQQPGQSLTLIATANQGSEATYESGFVIDKFPISRPNLTFSTLTVSNMSPEDSSIYLCSVDRGLGNTEAFFGQGTRLTVV.

This clonotype appeared a few times. The chain joins TRBV10-2 to TRBJ1-2, with D possibly being TRBD1 (5 bases). The germline V gene has CDR1 WSHSY and CDR2 SAAADI. Trimming stripped 6 bases from V and 7 bases from J, with 9 bases between. The CDR3 is made up of 11 amino acids. CDR3 region: CASRGDSGYTF. CDR3 nucleotides: TGCGCCAGCAGAGGGGACTCTGGCTACACCTTC.

The V gene is TRBV4-1, the J gene TRBJ1-1; TRBD1 matches at 7 bases. From germline, CDR1 is MGHRA and CDR2 YSYEKL. The J segment lost 12 bases and the V segment lost 1 base, leaving 2 bases of the junction unmatched. The CDR3 runs to 11 residues. The CDR3 sequence is CASSQGTGPFF. The CDR3 nucleotides are TGCGCCAGCAGCCAAGGGACAGGACCTTTCTTT.

The CDR3 sequence: CSVELGSNYGYTF. CDR3 DNA: TGCAGCGTTGAACTGGGCAGTAACTATGGCTACACCTTC. This chain links TRBV29-1 with TRBJ1-2; unclear D gene. Germline V CDR1 and CDR2: SQVTM, ANQGSEA. This CDR3 has 13 amino acids. V was cut by 2 bases and J by 1 base, with 8 bases left in between.

This clonotype was seen many times. The chain employs TRBV4-2 and TRBJ2-1; D tentatively fits TRBD1 or TRBD2 (5 bases each). There are 14 residues in the CDR3. The V and J ends lost 1 base and 2 bases respectively, with 6 bases between them. The V gene's germline CDR1 is LGHNA and CDR2 YNFKEQ. The CDR3 is CASSQAGPYNEQFF. CDR3 bases: TGTGCCAGCAGCCAAGCGGGACCCTACAATGAGCAGTTCTTC.

This chain links TRBV6-1 with TRBJ2-1; possible D gene TRBD2, 5 bases. The CDR3 loop spans 15 amino acids. Trimming pared 3 bases from V and 8 bases from J, leaving 17 bases between. The germline CDR1 and CDR2 sequences are MNHNS and SASEGT. The CDR3 coding sequence is TGTGCCAGCAGTGATTTCGGCGGGCGGGTCGATGAGCAGTTCTTC. This encodes CASSDFGGRVDEQFF.

This clonotype was seen ten or more times. The chain joins TRBV20-1 to TRBJ1-2; no reliable D call. This CDR3 has 13 residues. V lost 5 bases to trimming and J lost 0 bases, with 10 bases between them. CDR1 and CDR2 (germline): DFQATT, SNEGSKA (reference sequence). CDR3 sequence: CSAETSANYGYTF. The CDR3 DNA reads as TGCAGTGCTGAAACATCAGCTAACTATGGCTACACCTTC.

The rearrangement links TRBV7-9 to TRBJ1-1; no reliable D call. Germline V CDR1 and CDR2: SEHNR, FQNEAQ (reference sequence). This CDR3 has 14 amino acids. Trimming removed 3 bases from V and 0 bases from J, with 8 bases in between. CDR3 region: CASSFAAVNTEAFF. The CDR3 nucleotides are TGTGCCAGCAGCTTTGCCGCCGTGAACACTGAAGCTTTCTTT.

This clonotype has ten or more counts. The chain couples TRBV11-3 to TRBJ2-1; 8 bases are a match to TRBD2. CDR3 size: 14 residues. Unmatched junction bases numbered 10, after V lost 8 bases and J lost 7 bases. Germline CDR1 is SGHNT and CDR2 is YENEEA. The chain's CDR3 is CASGLAGIVNEQFF. DNA for the CDR3: TGTGCCAGCGGACTAGCTGGGATTGTTAATGAGCAGTTCTTC.

This clonotype occurred a few times. This chain joins TRBV12-3 or TRBV12-4 and TRBJ2-7; perhaps TRBD2 as D (7 bases). This CDR3 has 15 amino acids. With 3 bases removed from V and 5 bases from J, the gap between germline ends came to 17 bases. CDR3 bases: TGTGCCAGCAGTTTTGTGGGTGGGGGGGCGGACGAGCAGTACTTC. It yields the protein CASSFVGGGADEQYF.

The genes are TRBV12-3 or TRBV12-4 and TRBJ2-1, with D possibly being TRBD1 (5 bases). There are 14 residues in the CDR3. The germline V and J ends were trimmed by 3 bases and 0 bases, with 6 bases remaining between them. CDR3 residues: CASSFDSSYNEQFF. CDR3 sequence (DNA): TGTGCCAGCAGTTTCGACAGCTCCTACAATGAGCAGTTCTTC.

The chain joins TRBV28 to TRBJ1-5; unclear D gene. Per germline, CDR1 MDHEN and CDR2 SYDVKM. The V end lost 6 bases, the J end lost 4 bases, and 10 bases lay between the germline ends. There are 13 residues in the CDR3. CDR3 region: CASSSEQNQPQHF. The DNA of the CDR3 is TGTGCCAGCAGCTCCGAGCAAAATCAGCCCCAGCATTTT.

The rearrangement joins TRBV19 to TRBJ1-5; the match to TRBD1 covers 7 bases. Per germline, CDR1 LNHDA and CDR2 SQIVND (reference sequence). V trimming: 2 bases; J trimming: 6 bases; junction bases outside the gene matches: 4. The CDR3 length is 14 residues. The CDR3 loop is CASSITGERQPQHF. CDR3 nucleotides: TGTGCCAGTAGTATAACAGGGGAGCGTCAGCCCCAGCATTTT.

This clonotype came up a few times. The rearrangement uses TRBV6-1 and TRBJ2-2; D call uncertain. Germline CDR1 reads MNHNS; CDR2 reads SASEGT. V dropped 6 bases and J dropped 2 bases, with 13 bases sitting between them. CDR3 length: 15 residues. CDR3 bases: TGTGCCAGCAGAGGTTCCCCTTTCAACACCGGGGAGCTGTTTTTT. This encodes CASRGSPFNTGELFF.

This clonotype was recorded a few times. V and J are TRBV6-6 and TRBJ1-1; D not resolved. With 3 bases removed from V and 7 bases from J, the gap between germline ends came to 9 bases. CDR1 is MNHNY and CDR2 is SVGAGI in the germline V gene (reference sequence). The CDR3 is 12 amino acids. The CDR3 loop reads CASSYQGIEAFF. The CDR3 bases are TGTGCCAGCAGTTATCAAGGAATTGAAGCTTTCTTT.

V is TRBV7-9 and J is TRBJ2-1, with no clear D. V was pared by 3 bases and J by 5 bases, with 8 bases between. Germline lookup yields CDR1 SEHNR and CDR2 FQNEAQ (reference sequence). The CDR3 length is 13 residues. Here the CDR3 reads CASSLGKNNEQFF. DNA of the CDR3: TGTGCCAGCAGCTTGGGAAAAAACAATGAGCAGTTCTTC. Drawing the rest from reference TRBV7-9 and TRBJ2-1, the complete variable domain is DTGVSQNPRHKITKRGQNVTFRCDPISEHNRLYWYRQTLGQGPEFLTYFQNEAQLEKSRLLSDRFSAERPKGSFSTLEIQRTEQGDSAMYLCASSLGKNNEQFFGPGTRLTVL.

The CDR3: CASSLGSGSMVETQYF. DNA of the CDR3: TGTGCCAGCAGCTTAGGTAGCGGGAGTATGGTTGAGACCCAGTACTTC. The chain joins TRBV7-9 to TRBJ2-5; 9 bases line up with TRBD2. Germline V lookup: CDR1 SEHNR, CDR2 FQNEAQ (reference sequence). Trimming cost V 1 base and J 5 bases; bases outside gene matches: 8. The CDR3 is 16 residues long.

V gene TRBV29-1 combines with J gene TRBJ1-1; 8 bases align to TRBD1. The CDR3 is 13 amino acids. Trimming removed 7 bases from V and 2 bases from J; junction bases left unmatched: 6. CDR1 is SQVTM and CDR2 is ANQGSEA in the germline V gene. The CDR3 loop reads CSAEGQVNTEAFF. CDR3 coding DNA: TGCAGCGCCGAGGGACAGGTTAACACTGAAGCTTTCTTT.

Ten or more counts support this clonotype. The rearrangement uses TRBV15 and TRBJ2-5; 8 bases are a match to TRBD1. This CDR3 is built from 15 residues. The germline V gene has CDR1 LNHNV and CDR2 YYDKDF (reference sequence). With V trimmed by 1 base and J by 3 bases, 4 bases remained unmatched. CDR3 DNA: TGTGCCACCAGCAGAGGACAGGGGATCGAAGAGACCCAGTACTTC. As protein: CATSRGQGIEETQYF.